A selection of T cell receptor beta chains follows, all from one sample in a study of human T cells and chemical hapten exposure. TCRdb re-called the RACE reads with MiXCR, one entry per CDR3 protein. The repertoire consists of approximately 75,000 distinct CDR3 sequences, with 7.5% to 9.5% occurring once and the leading ten covering under 3.5%. This specimen was whole blood, taken in connection with sensitization to the hapten diphenylcyclopropenone (DPC). The source is a woman aged 50 to 65 with alopecia areata. Some clones in this sample may be carry-over from other donors' samples. CDR3s include the opening cysteine and the closing phenylalanine or tryptophan. The D gene is left open where the match is weak. Not all rows give a size; the values are once, few, many and, for expanded clones, a class.

clone size	V gene	D gene	J gene	CDR3 protein	CDR3 DNA
-	TRBV18	TRBD1	TRBJ1-1	CASSPDRVNTEAFF	TGTGCCAGCTCACCGGACAGGGTGAACACTGAAGCTTTCTTT
few	TRBV12-3/TRBV12-4	TRBD1	TRBJ2-7	CASSLPQGANEQYF	TGTGCCAGCAGTCTCCCTCAGGGGGCCAACGAGCAGTACTTC
few	TRBV7-8	TRBD1	TRBJ1-1	CASSAGTGGGFYTEAFF	TGTGCCAGCAGCGCTGGGACAGGGGGTGGCTTTTACACTGAAGCTTTCTTT
-	TRBV20-1	TRBD2	TRBJ2-7	CSPGKPGGTYEQYF	TGCAGTCCTGGGAAGCCGGGAGGGACCTACGAGCAGTACTTC
few	TRBV15	-	TRBJ1-3	CATSRPGGGEAGNTIYF	TGTGCCACCAGCAGACCGGGAGGGGGGGAAGCCGGAAACACCATATATTTT
-	TRBV29-1	-	TRBJ2-3	CSGAVSTDTQYF	TGCAGCGGAGCGGTAAGCACAGATACGCAGTATTTT
many	TRBV28	-	TRBJ1-1	CASSLGLGDTEAFF	TGTGCCAGCAGTTTAGGGCTAGGGGACACTGAAGCTTTCTTT
few	TRBV4-1	-	TRBJ1-5	CASSQDVRQPQHF	TGCGCCAGCAGCCAAGATGTTCGTCAGCCCCAGCATTTT
few	TRBV4-1	TRBD1	TRBJ1-1	CASSQDRGPIQAFF	TGCGCCAGCAGCCAGGACAGGGGGCCCATTCAAGCTTTCTTT
-	TRBV18	TRBD1	TRBJ1-6	CASSPGQGGGSPLHF	TGTGCCAGCTCACCCGGACAGGGAGGTGGTTCACCCCTCCACTTT
many	TRBV20-1	-	TRBJ1-2	CSARRYGGRANYGYTF	TGCAGTGCTAGGAGATACGGGGGCCGAGCTAACTATGGCTACACCTTC
many	TRBV9	TRBD1	TRBJ1-1	CASSERPRQGLNTEAFF	TGTGCCAGCAGCGAACGTCCTCGACAGGGGTTGAACACTGAAGCTTTCTTT
-	TRBV13	-	TRBJ1-1	CASSSQNQAFF	TGTGCCAGCAGCTCACAGAATCAAGCTTTCTTT
-	TRBV21-1	-	TRBJ2-3	CASSKSGGPDTQYF	TGTGCCAGCAGCAAGAGCGGGGGGCCCGATACGCAGTATTTT
few	TRBV7-9	TRBD2	TRBJ2-1	CASVAGGSYNEQFF	TGTGCCAGTGTAGCGGGGGGCTCCTACAATGAGCAGTTCTTC
-	TRBV3-1	-	TRBJ1-1	CASSQEPTGSEAFF	TGTGCCAGCAGCCAAGAGCCCACAGGGTCGGAAGCTTTCTTT
-	TRBV12-3/TRBV12-4	-	TRBJ1-1	CASSLQENTEAFF	TGTGCCAGCAGTTTACAGGAAAACACTGAAGCTTTCTTT
-	TRBV20-1	TRBD1	TRBJ1-3	CSAGTGGRTGNTIYF	TGCAGTGCTGGGACAGGGGGGAGAACTGGAAACACCATATATTTT
few	TRBV27	-	TRBJ1-1	CASSLWGSDTEAFF	TGTGCCAGCAGTTTATGGGGATCGGACACTGAAGCTTTCTTT
-	TRBV6-2/TRBV6-3	-	TRBJ2-1	CASSYGYDEQFF	TGTGCCAGCAGTTACGGTTACGATGAGCAGTTCTTC
few	TRBV6-2/TRBV6-3	TRBD2	TRBJ2-1	CASSSLLASTRVNEQFF	TGTGCCAGCAGTTCACTACTAGCGAGTACTCGGGTCAATGAGCAGTTCTTC
many	TRBV20-1	TRBD1	TRBJ1-1	CSARIQGARNTEAFF	TGCAGTGCTAGGATACAGGGGGCTCGGAACACTGAAGCTTTCTTT
few	TRBV3-1	TRBD1	TRBJ2-7	CASSQGQGAEQYF	TGTGCCAGCAGCCAAGGACAGGGAGCCGAGCAGTACTTC
few	TRBV5-1	-	TRBJ1-5	CASSSGNRDNQPQHF	TGCGCCAGCAGCTCAGGTAACAGGGATAATCAGCCCCAGCATTTT
few	TRBV7-6	TRBD1	TRBJ2-1	CASSFTTGGNEQFF	TGTGCCAGCAGCTTCACGACAGGGGGCAATGAGCAGTTCTTC
many	TRBV2	-	TRBJ2-1	CASSERLAGYNEQFF	TGTGCCAGCAGTGAAAGGCTAGCAGGGTACAATGAGCAGTTCTTC
-	TRBV20-1	-	TRBJ2-5	CSAPQAGLQETQYF	TGCAGTGCCCCCCAAGCGGGCCTACAAGAGACCCAGTACTTC
few	TRBV5-6	TRBD1	TRBJ2-6	CASSHPTGGASGANVLTF	TGTGCCAGCAGCCACCCGACAGGGGGCGCTTCAGGGGCCAACGTCCTGACTTTC
-	TRBV7-2	TRBD1	TRBJ1-5	CASSLVARGSNQPQHF	TGTGCCAGCAGCTTAGTTGCCAGGGGGAGCAATCAGCCCCAGCATTTT
-	TRBV5-4	TRBD1	TRBJ2-5	CASSSPGQGQETQYF	TGTGCCAGCAGCTCACCGGGACAGGGACAAGAGACCCAGTACTTC
many	TRBV10-2	-	TRBJ1-1	CASSPGRSEFEAFF	TGCGCCAGCAGCCCGGGTCGGTCGGAGTTTGAAGCTTTCTTT
-	TRBV3-1	TRBD2	TRBJ2-2	CASSPRLAGYTGELFF	TGTGCCAGCAGCCCGAGACTAGCGGGATACACCGGGGAGCTGTTTTTT
-	TRBV24-1	TRBD2	TRBJ2-3	CATSGLAEAISTDTQYF	TGTGCCACCAGTGGGCTAGCGGAAGCCATTAGCACAGATACGCAGTATTTT
few	TRBV9	-	TRBJ1-1	CASSVGPGDSTEAFF	TGTGCCAGCAGCGTAGGTCCAGGGGATAGCACTGAAGCTTTCTTT
-	TRBV10-3	-	TRBJ1-2	CANSGDTGPGYTF	TGTGCCAACTCAGGGGATACAGGGCCCGGCTACACCTTC
-	TRBV5-1	TRBD2	TRBJ2-3	CASSFRLAASTDTQYF	TGCGCCAGCAGCTTCCGACTAGCGGCTAGCACAGATACGCAGTATTTT
few	TRBV13	TRBD1	TRBJ2-7	CASSVRGYEQYF	TGTGCCAGCAGCGTCAGGGGGTACGAGCAGTACTTC
-	TRBV10-3	TRBD2	TRBJ2-2	CAIGTSGFANTGELFF	TGTGCCATCGGGACTAGCGGATTCGCGAACACCGGGGAGCTGTTTTTT
many	TRBV20-1	-	TRBJ1-1	CSAGRGVGTEAFF	TGCAGTGCTGGAAGGGGGGTAGGAACTGAAGCTTTCTTT
-	TRBV15	TRBD1	TRBJ2-7	CATSREDRSDYEQYF	TGTGCCACCAGCAGAGAGGACAGGTCAGACTACGAGCAGTACTTC
many	TRBV4-1	TRBD1	TRBJ1-5	CASSHPDRANQPQHF	TGCGCCAGCAGCCACCCGGACAGGGCAAATCAGCCCCAGCATTTT
few	TRBV7-8	TRBD1	TRBJ1-1	CASSLAFGQGMNTEAFF	TGTGCCAGCAGCTTAGCCTTCGGACAGGGAATGAACACTGAAGCTTTCTTT
many	TRBV6-2/TRBV6-3	TRBD2	TRBJ2-2	CASSYSFRLAGDGELFF	TGTGCCAGCAGTTACTCCTTCCGACTAGCGGGAGACGGGGAGCTGTTTTTT
few	TRBV6-2/TRBV6-3	-	TRBJ2-7	CASSSRTFSYEQYF	TGTGCCAGCAGTTCCAGGACATTCTCCTACGAGCAGTACTTC
-	TRBV6-4	-	TRBJ1-4	CASSDYATVANEKLFF	TGTGCCAGCAGTGACTACGCAACGGTTGCTAATGAAAAACTGTTTTTT
many	TRBV20-1	TRBD1	TRBJ2-3	CSADGGQGFPDTQYF	TGCAGTGCCGACGGGGGACAGGGGTTCCCAGATACGCAGTATTTT
few	TRBV6-5	-	TRBJ1-5	CASSYAGDNQPQHF	TGTGCCAGCAGTTACGCAGGAGACAATCAGCCCCAGCATTTT
few	TRBV10-3	-	TRBJ2-2	CAIEQGRNGELFF	TGTGCCATCGAACAGGGACGAAACGGGGAGCTGTTTTTT
few	TRBV4-1	TRBD2	TRBJ2-1	CASSQDRGLAVSYNEQFF	TGCGCCAGCAGCCAAGATCGGGGACTAGCGGTCTCCTACAATGAGCAGTTCTTC
-	TRBV20-1	-	TRBJ2-3	CSAMVGDYTQYF	TGCAGTGCTATGGTTGGCGATTATACGCAGTATTTT
few	TRBV3-1	TRBD2	TRBJ2-3	CASSQGLAGGSTDTQYF	TGTGCCAGCAGCCAGGGACTAGCGGGGGGTAGCACAGATACGCAGTATTTT